This T cell receptor (beta chain) comes out of a study of regulatory T cells in long-lasting Graves disease. To make TCR beta libraries, researchers used iRepertoire HTBI primers and Arm-PCR of CDR3 regions. TCRdb ran MiXCR on the multiplex PCR reads and lists one entry per CDR3 protein. The top ten clones hold about 9.1% of a sample with a few hundred thousand distinct CDR3 sequences, about 13% of them seen once. Stated time point: newly diagnosed GD, antithyroid drugs for less than 3 months. PBMC-extracted RNA yielded the TCR library. CDR1 and CDR2 from the germline V gene are MNHEY and SMNVEV (reference sequence). The CDR3 contains 15 residues. Trimming took 0 bases from V and 6 from J, leaving 15 bases between them. This clonotype was seen ten or more times. The same data also went into a second study, on T cells in Graves' hyperthyroidism and ophthalmopathy.

The chain joins TRBV27 to TRBJ2-7, with D possibly being TRBD2 (7 bases). The source was peripheral blood mononuclear cells (PBMCs), collected at new diagnosis, from a patient treated with antithyroid drugs. The sequence was obtained from a man aged 25 to 40 with Graves disease. The CDR3 region has the DNA TGTGCCAGCAGTTTATCGGGGGCGGGAGCTCCCGAGCAGTACTTC. This codes for CASSLSGAGAPEQYF.